A selection of T cell receptor beta chains follows, all from one sample in a study of cytomegalovirus exposure and HLA in healthy donors. The table came from immunoSEQ multiplex PCR; TCRdb's copy has only in-frame clones and leaves some out. Among some 65,000 clones listed, just under 70% were seen once. The sequenced sample was PBMCs. The receptors were gathered from a woman aged 25 to 39 in good health and CMV-seronegative. The CDR3 runs from the conserved cysteine through the conserved F or W. The D gene is left open where the match is weak. Clone size is not always given. Where it is, it says once, few, many or a class for expanded clones.

>-|TRBV30|TRBJ1-1|few
TGTGCCTGGCAACAGGGTCCCATGAGGACTGAAGCTTTCTTT
CAWQQGPMRTEAFF
>-|TRBV10-3|TRBJ1-1|-
TGTGCCATCAGCCCGGGGTATCGGGGCACTGAAGCTTTCTTT
CAISPGYRGTEAFF
>TRBD1|TRBV28|TRBJ1-5|-
TGTGCCAGCAGTTCGGGACAGGGGCGGAATCAGCCCCAGCATTTT
CASSSGQGRNQPQHF
>-|TRBV11-2|TRBJ1-4|-
TGTGCCAGCTCAACGGGGGGTGCAACTAATGAAAAACTGTTTTTT
CASSTGGATNEKLFF
>-|TRBV13|TRBJ1-1|-
TGTGCCAGCAGCTTAGGCTCGGGACAAGACCAAGCTTTCTTT
CASSLGSGQDQAFF
>-|TRBV4-2|TRBJ2-7|-
TGTGCCAGCAGCCCGACAGAGGCAAATTACGAGCAGTACTTC
CASSPTEANYEQYF
>-|TRBV7-7|TRBJ1-4|-
TGTGCTAGCAGCTTGGGCAGGGGAGCACAACTGTTTTTT
CASSLGRGAQLFF
>TRBD1|TRBV27|TRBJ2-7|-
TGTGCCAGCAGTTACGACAGGGGAAGCTCCTACGAGCAGTACTTC
CASSYDRGSSYEQYF
>-|TRBV19|TRBJ1-4|few
TGTGCCAGTAGTATCCAGGGTAATGAAAAACTGTTTTTT
CASSIQGNEKLFF
>TRBD1|TRBV7-2|TRBJ2-3|-
TGTGCCAGCCTCAAACAGGGGGCGGTCCCAACCTACACAGATACGCAGTATTTT
CASLKQGAVPTYTDTQYF
>-|TRBV30|TRBJ2-7|-
TGTGCCTGGAGTGTACAACTACTTTCCTACGAGCAGTACTTC
CAWSVQLLSYEQYF
>TRBD1|TRBV7-2|TRBJ2-4|-
TGTGCCAGCAGCTCAGACAGGGGGTCGGGCATAAACATTCAGTACTTC
CASSSDRGSGINIQYF
>-|TRBV5-6|TRBJ2-3|-
TGTGCCAGCAGCTTGGGAGGATCTAGCACAGATACGCAGTATTTT
CASSLGGSSTDTQYF
>-|TRBV18|TRBJ2-7|-
TGTGCCAGCTCACCGCAAAGGGGTCCAGAAGGGGTAAAAGAGCAGTACTTC
CASSPQRGPEGVKEQYF
>TRBD2|TRBV7-6|TRBJ2-1|-
TGTGCCAGCAGCCGCCGGACTAGCGGGGCGATCAGCTCCTACAATGAGCAGTTCTTC
CASSRRTSGAISSYNEQFF
>-|TRBV6-4|TRBJ1-2|few
TGTGCCAGCAGTGCCGGCAGGCCCTATGGCTACACCTTC
CASSAGRPYGYTF
>TRBD1|TRBV7-8|TRBJ2-1|-
TGTGCCAGCAGCGGGGGACAGGGTCAGTTCTTC
CASSGGQGQFF
>TRBD2|TRBV11-1|TRBJ2-7|-
TGTGCCAGCAGCCTTTCGACTAGCGGGTTGTACGAGCAGTACTTC
CASSLSTSGLYEQYF
>-|TRBV5-4|TRBJ2-3|-
TGTGCCAGCAGCTTATCGTCGGGATCGTCCACAGATACGCAGTATTTT
CASSLSSGSSTDTQYF
>-|TRBV4-3|TRBJ1-5|few
TGCGCCAGCAGCCAAGAACTTCGACGGGACAATCAGCCCCAGCATTTT
CASSQELRRDNQPQHF
>-|TRBV9|TRBJ1-2|-
TGTGCCAGCAGCCCCCGGGCCCAGGGAGGCTACACCTTC
CASSPRAQGGYTF
>-|TRBV29-1|TRBJ2-7|-
TGCAGCGTTGAAGACCCGACAGTACCCTACGAGCAGTACTTC
CSVEDPTVPYEQYF
>-|TRBV7-6|TRBJ1-4|few
TGTGCCAGCAGCACACACCGAGGAGAGACTAATGAAAAACTGTTTTTT
CASSTHRGETNEKLFF
>TRBD2|TRBV6-5|TRBJ2-1|-
TGTGCCAGCAGTTACTCGTTCCTAGCGGGGGACAATGAGCAGTTCTTC
CASSYSFLAGDNEQFF
>-|TRBV2|TRBJ1-1|few
TGTGCCAGCAGGTGGACGGGAAACACTGAAGCTTTCTTT
CASRWTGNTEAFF
>-|TRBV29-1|TRBJ1-1|-
TGCAGCGTTGAAGGGGGGTTAGGGCGGGGCACTGAAGCTTTCTTT
CSVEGGLGRGTEAFF
>TRBD2|TRBV27|TRBJ2-3|-
TGTGCCAGCCAGCCCGGACTAGCCCTTGGAGATACGCAGTATTTT
CASQPGLALGDTQYF
>-|TRBV11-2|TRBJ1-1|few
TGTGCCAGCAGCTCCGCGTTAGGGGCCCCAAACACTGAAGCTTTCTTT
CASSSALGAPNTEAFF
>TRBD1|TRBV27|TRBJ2-5|-
TGTGCCAGCAGTCCCCGGACAGGGGCCTTCGGTTCGACCCAGTACTTC
CASSPRTGAFGSTQYF
>-|TRBV5-1|TRBJ2-3|once
TGCGCCAGCAGCTGGACAGCCACGGATACGCAGTATTTT
CASSWTATDTQYF
>TRBD1|TRBV5-1|TRBJ2-3|-
TGCGCCAGCAGCTTGGGAAGGACAGGGGGCGGAGATACGCAGTATTTT
CASSLGRTGGGDTQYF
>-|TRBV6-5|TRBJ1-1|-
TGTGCCAGCAGTTACGGGGCAGTTCGGACTGAAGCTTTCTTT
CASSYGAVRTEAFF
>-|TRBV6-1|TRBJ1-3|-
TGTGCCAGCAGTCCCTTTCTCCGGGGCACCATATATTTT
CASSPFLRGTIYF
>TRBD1|TRBV11-2|TRBJ1-3|-
TGTGCCAGCAGCAATACAGGGGGTTCGTTAAACACCATATATTTT
CASSNTGGSLNTIYF
>-|TRBV4-1|TRBJ1-5|-
TGCGCCAGCAGCCAAGGGGGAGCATATAGCAATCAGCCCCAGCATTTT
CASSQGGAYSNQPQHF
>-|TRBV29-1|TRBJ2-5|-
TGCAGCGTCCCTACCTGGGAGACCCAGTACTTC
CSVPTWETQYF
>-|TRBV29-1|TRBJ1-1|few
TGCAGCGTTGAGGAGGAAGCTTTCTTT
CSVEEEAFF
>-|TRBV5-4|TRBJ1-2|-
TGTGCCAGCAGCCTGGTCTATGATGGCTACACCTTC
CASSLVYDGYTF
>TRBD1|TRBV14|TRBJ1-4|few
TGTGCCAGCAGCCTTCCCGGGACAGCTGAAAAACTGTTTTTT
CASSLPGTAEKLFF
>-|TRBV6-6|TRBJ1-6|-
TGTGCCAGCAGTTACTCGCAGGATTATAATTCACCCCTCCACTTT
CASSYSQDYNSPLHF
>-|TRBV30|TRBJ1-2|few
TGTGCCTGGAGTCCACCCCGAGGCCCAAGGGGAAACTATGGCTACACCTTC
CAWSPPRGPRGNYGYTF
>-|TRBV18|TRBJ2-5|-
TGTGCCAGCTCACCACAGGGGGAGACCCAGTACTTC
CASSPQGETQYF
>-|TRBV5-8|TRBJ1-4|-
TGTGCCAGCAGCTCGACTGCGTCAAATGAAAAACTGTTTTTT
CASSSTASNEKLFF
>-|TRBV27|TRBJ1-6|-
TGTGCCAGCACCGAACTCCTGGGGGCCCTTTCACCCCTCCACTTT
CASTELLGALSPLHF
>TRBD1|TRBV6-5|TRBJ2-7|-
TGTGCCAGCAGTTATCAGGGGGCCTACGAGCAGTACTTC
CASSYQGAYEQYF
>-|TRBV9|TRBJ1-5|once
TGTGCCAGCAGCGTGGGAGTGGACAATCAGCCCCAGCATTTT
CASSVGVDNQPQHF
>TRBD1|TRBV18|TRBJ1-1|-
TGTGCCAGCTCACCACGAGACAGGGCCGGGAACACTGAAGCTTTCTTT
CASSPRDRAGNTEAFF
>-|TRBV6-4|TRBJ2-7|-
TGTGCCAGCACCATCCGGGACCTACGTACCGGGACTGGCGCCCACGAGCAGTACTTC
CASTIRDLRTGTGAHEQYF
>TRBD2|TRBV7-7|TRBJ2-1|-
TGTGCCAGCAGCTTAGGAGCGGGGGGTTACAATGAGCAGTTCTTC
CASSLGAGGYNEQFF
>TRBD1|TRBV7-9|TRBJ1-4|-
TGTGCCAGCAGCCCGACAGGGGCTGGTGAAAAACTGTTTTTT
CASSPTGAGEKLFF